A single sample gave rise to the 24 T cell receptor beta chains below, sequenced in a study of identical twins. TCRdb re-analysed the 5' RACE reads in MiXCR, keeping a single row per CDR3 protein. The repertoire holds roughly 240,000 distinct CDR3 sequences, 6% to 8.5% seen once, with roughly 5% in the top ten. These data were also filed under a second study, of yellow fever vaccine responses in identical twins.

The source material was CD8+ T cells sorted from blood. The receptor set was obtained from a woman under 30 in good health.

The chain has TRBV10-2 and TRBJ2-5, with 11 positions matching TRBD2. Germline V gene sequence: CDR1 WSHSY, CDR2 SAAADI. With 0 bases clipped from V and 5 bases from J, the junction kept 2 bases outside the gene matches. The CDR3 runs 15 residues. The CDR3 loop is CASSESLAGGETQYF. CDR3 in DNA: TGCGCCAGCAGTGAGTCGCTAGCGGGAGGTGAGACCCAGTACTTC.

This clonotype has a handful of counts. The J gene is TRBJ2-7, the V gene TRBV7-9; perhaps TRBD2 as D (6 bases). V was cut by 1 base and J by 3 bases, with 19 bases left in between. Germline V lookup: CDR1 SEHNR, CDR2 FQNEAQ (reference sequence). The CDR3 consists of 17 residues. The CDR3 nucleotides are TGTGCCAGCAGCTTAGGAGAGGTGGAGGGGCCCAACTACGAGCAGTACTTC. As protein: CASSLGEVEGPNYEQYF.

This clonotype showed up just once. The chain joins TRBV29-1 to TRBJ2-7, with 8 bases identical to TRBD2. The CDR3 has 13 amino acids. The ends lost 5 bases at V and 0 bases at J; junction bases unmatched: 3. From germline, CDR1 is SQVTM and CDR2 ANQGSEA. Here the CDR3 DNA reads TGCAGCGTTACGGGAGGGCCCTCCTACGAGCAGTACTTC. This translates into CSVTGGPSYEQYF.

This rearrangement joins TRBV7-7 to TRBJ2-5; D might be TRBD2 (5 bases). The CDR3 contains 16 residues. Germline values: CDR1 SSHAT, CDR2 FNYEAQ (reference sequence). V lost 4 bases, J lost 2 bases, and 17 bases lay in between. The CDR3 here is CASSSGRAADQETQYF. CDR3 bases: TGTGCCAGCAGCTCCGGAAGAGCGGCAGATCAAGAGACCCAGTACTTC.

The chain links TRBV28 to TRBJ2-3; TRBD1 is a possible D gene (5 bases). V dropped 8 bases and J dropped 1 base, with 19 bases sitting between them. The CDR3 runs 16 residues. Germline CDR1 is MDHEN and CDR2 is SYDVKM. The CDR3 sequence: CASYPRGFVGTDTQYF. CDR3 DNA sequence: TGTGCCAGCTACCCTAGGGGTTTCGTTGGCACAGATACGCAGTATTTT.

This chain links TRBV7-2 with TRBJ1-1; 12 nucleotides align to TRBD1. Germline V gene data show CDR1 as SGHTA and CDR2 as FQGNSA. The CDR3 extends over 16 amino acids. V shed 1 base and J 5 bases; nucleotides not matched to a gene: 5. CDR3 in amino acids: CASSLGGTGGWTEAFF. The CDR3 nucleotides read TGTGCCAGCAGCTTAGGGGGGACAGGGGGCTGGACTGAAGCTTTCTTT.

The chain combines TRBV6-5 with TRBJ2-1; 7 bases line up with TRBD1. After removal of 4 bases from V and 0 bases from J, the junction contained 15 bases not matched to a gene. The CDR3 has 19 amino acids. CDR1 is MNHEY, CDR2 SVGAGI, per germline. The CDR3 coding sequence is TGTGCCAGCAGTTTCGACAGGGATGAGGTTCTAGCCTCCTACAATGAGCAGTTCTTC. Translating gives CASSFDRDEVLASYNEQFF.

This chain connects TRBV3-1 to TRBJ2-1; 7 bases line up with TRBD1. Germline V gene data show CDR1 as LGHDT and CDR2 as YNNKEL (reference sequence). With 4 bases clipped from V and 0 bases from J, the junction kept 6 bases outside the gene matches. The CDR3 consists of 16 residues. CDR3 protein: CASSLNRGGSYNEQFF. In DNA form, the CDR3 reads TGTGCCAGCAGCCTAAACAGGGGTGGCTCCTACAATGAGCAGTTCTTC.

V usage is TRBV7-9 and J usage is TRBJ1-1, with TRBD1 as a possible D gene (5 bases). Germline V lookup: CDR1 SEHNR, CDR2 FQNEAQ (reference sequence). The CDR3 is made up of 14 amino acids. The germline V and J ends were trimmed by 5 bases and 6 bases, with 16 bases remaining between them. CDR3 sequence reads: CASSPGTPRAEAFF. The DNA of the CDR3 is TGTGCCAGCAGCCCCGGGACTCCGAGGGCTGAAGCTTTCTTT.

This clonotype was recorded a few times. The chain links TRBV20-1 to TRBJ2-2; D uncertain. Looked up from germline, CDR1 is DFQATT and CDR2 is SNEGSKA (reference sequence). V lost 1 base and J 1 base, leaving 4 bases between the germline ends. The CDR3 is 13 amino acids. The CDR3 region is CSARGQNTGELFF. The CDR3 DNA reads TGCAGTGCTAGAGGACAGAACACCGGGGAGCTGTTTTTT.

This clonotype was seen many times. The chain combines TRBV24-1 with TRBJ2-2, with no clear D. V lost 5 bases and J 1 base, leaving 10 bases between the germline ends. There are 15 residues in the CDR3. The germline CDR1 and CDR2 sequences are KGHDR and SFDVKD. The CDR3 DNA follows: TGTGCCACCAGTGCCACGGTCGGGAACACCGGGGAGCTGTTTTTT. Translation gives CATSATVGNTGELFF.

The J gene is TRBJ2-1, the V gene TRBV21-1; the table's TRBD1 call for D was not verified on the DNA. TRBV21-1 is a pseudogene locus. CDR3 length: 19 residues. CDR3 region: CASSKVRGANHPSYNEQFF. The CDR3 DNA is TGTGCCAGCAGCAAAGTCCGGGGAGCGAACCATCCCTCCTACAATGAGCAGTTCTTC.

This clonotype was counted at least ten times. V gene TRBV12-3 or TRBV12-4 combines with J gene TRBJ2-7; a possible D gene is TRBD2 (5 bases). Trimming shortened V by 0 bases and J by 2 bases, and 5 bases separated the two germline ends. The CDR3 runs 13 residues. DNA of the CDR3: TGTGCCAGCAGTTTAGCGCGGGCCTACGAGCAGTACTTC. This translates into CASSLARAYEQYF.

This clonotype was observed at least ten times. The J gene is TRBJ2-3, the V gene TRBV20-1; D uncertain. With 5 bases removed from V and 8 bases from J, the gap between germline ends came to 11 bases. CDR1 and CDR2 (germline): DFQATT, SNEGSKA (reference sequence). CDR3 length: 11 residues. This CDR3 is CSASQLGTQYF. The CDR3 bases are TGCAGTGCTTCCCAACTGGGTACGCAGTATTTT.

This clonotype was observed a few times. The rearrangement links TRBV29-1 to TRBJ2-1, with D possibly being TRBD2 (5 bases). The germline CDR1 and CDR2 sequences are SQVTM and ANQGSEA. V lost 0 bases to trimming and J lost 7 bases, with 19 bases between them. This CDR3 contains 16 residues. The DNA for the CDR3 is TGCAGCGTTGAAGATCTTCTGGTGGGAGCTACGAATGAGCAGTTCTTC. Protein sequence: CSVEDLLVGATNEQFF.

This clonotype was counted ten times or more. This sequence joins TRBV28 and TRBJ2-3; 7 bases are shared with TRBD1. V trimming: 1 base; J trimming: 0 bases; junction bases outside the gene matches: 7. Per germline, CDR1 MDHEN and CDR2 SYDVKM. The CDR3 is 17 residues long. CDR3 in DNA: TGTGCCAGCAGTTTATTCGGACAGGCAACTAGCACAGATACGCAGTATTTT. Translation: CASSLFGQATSTDTQYF.

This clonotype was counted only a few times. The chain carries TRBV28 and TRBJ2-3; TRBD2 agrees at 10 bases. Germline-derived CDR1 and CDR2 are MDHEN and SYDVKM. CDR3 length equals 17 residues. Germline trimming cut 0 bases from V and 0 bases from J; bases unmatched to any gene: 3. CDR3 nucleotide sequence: TGTGCCAGCAGTTTATGGGCGGGACTAGCGAGCACAGATACGCAGTATTTT. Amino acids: CASSLWAGLASTDTQYF.

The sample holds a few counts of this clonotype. CDR3 residues: CASSRTGPGELFF. DNA for the CDR3: TGTGCCAGCAGCCGGACAGGACCCGGGGAGCTGTTTTTT. The chain carries TRBV12-3 or TRBV12-4 and TRBJ2-2, with 7 nucleotides matching TRBD1. This CDR3 spans 13 amino acids. J was trimmed by 6 bases and V by 6 bases; bases with no gene match: 4.

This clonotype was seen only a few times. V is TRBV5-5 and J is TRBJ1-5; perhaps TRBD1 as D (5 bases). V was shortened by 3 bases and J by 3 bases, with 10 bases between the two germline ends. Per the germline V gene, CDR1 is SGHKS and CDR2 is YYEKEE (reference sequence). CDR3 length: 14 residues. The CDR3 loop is CASSSTEYNQPQHF. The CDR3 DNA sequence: TGTGCCAGCAGCTCGACAGAGTACAATCAGCCCCAGCATTTT. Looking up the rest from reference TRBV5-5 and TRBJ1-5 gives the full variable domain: DAGVTQSPTHLIKTRGQQVTLRCSPISGHKSVSWYQQVLGQGPQFIFQYYEKEERGRGNFPDRFSARQFPNYSSELNVNALLLGDSALYLCASSSTEYNQPQHFGDGTRLSIL.

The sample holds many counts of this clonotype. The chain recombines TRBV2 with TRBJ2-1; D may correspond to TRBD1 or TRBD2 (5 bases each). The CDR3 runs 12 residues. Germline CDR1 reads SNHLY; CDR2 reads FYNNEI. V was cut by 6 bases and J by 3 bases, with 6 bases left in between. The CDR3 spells CASRGDYNEQFF. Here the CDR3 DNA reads TGTGCCAGCAGGGGGGACTACAATGAGCAGTTCTTC. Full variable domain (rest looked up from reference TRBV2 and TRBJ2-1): EPEVTQTPSHQVTQMGQEVILRCVPISNHLYFYWYRQILGQKVEFLVSFYNNEISEKSEIFDDQFSVERPDGSNFTLKIRSTKLEDSAMYFCASRGDYNEQFFGPGTRLTVL.

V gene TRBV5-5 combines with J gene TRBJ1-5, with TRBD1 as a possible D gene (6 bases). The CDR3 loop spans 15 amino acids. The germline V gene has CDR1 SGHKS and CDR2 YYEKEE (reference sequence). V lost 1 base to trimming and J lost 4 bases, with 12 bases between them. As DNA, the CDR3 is TGTGCCAGCAGCTTGTCGACAGGAGATAATCAGCCCCAGCATTTT. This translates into CASSLSTGDNQPQHF. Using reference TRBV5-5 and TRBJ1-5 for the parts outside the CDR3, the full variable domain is DAGVTQSPTHLIKTRGQQVTLRCSPISGHKSVSWYQQVLGQGPQFIFQYYEKEERGRGNFPDRFSARQFPNYSSELNVNALLLGDSALYLCASSLSTGDNQPQHFGDGTRLSIL.

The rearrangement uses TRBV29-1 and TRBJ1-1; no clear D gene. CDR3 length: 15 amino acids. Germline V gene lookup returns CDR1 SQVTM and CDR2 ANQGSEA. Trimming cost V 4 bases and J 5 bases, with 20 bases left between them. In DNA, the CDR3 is TGCAGCGTTGTAGAATTTTCGGGGAGAGGAACTGAAGCTTTCTTT. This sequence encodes CSVVEFSGRGTEAFF.

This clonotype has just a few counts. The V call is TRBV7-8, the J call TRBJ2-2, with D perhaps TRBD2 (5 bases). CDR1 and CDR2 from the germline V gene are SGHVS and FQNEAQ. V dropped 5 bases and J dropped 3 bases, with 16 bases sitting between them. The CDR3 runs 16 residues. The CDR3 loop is CASSMRPPGDTGELFF. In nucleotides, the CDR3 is TGTGCCAGCAGCATGCGACCCCCCGGGGACACCGGGGAGCTGTTTTTT.

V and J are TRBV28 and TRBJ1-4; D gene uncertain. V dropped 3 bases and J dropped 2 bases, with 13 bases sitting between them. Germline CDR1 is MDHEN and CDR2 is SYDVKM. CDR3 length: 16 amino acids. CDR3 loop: CASSFVGEGTNEKLFF. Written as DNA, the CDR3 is TGTGCCAGCAGTTTCGTCGGCGAGGGTACTAATGAAAAACTGTTTTTT.